A selection of T cell receptor beta chains follows, all from one sample in a study of EBV T-cell therapy then PD-1 blockade in nasopharyngeal carcinoma. Method: immunoSEQ multiplex PCR; TCRdb's copy keeps in-frame clones and lacks some. This sample has about 20,000 clones, with roughly 80% found just once. These receptors have no known antigen. Sequencing used CD8+ T cells from blood, obtained at roughly day 280 from a patient whose treatment included autologous EBV-specific T cells and nivolumab. The source of these receptors is a man in his forties with nasopharyngeal carcinoma. The CDR3 runs from the conserved cysteine through the conserved F or W.

>TRBJ1-6|TRBV6-1
CASSEYNSPLHF
>TRBJ2-7|TRBV6-4
CASSKGTGSYEQYF
>TRBJ2-1|TRBV7-8
CASIAGGWNEQFF
>TRBJ1-1|TRBV6-5
CASSGGWDTEAFF
>TRBJ2-5|TRBV9
CASSSDGGHQETQYF
>TRBJ2-7|TRBV14
CASSHGGGYEQYF
>TRBJ2-7|TRBV12-3/TRBV12-4
CASSPGLNEQYF
>TRBJ2-7|TRBV18
CASSPGQGQRSYEQYF
>TRBJ1-5|TRBV5-3
CARSLRDPRQPRNQPQHF
>TRBJ2-7|TRBV29-1
CSGDKRGEQYF
>TRBJ2-1|TRBV2
CASPGGQSRGNEQFF
>TRBJ2-1|TRBV10-3
CAISESSVEQFF
>TRBJ1-5|TRBV15
CATQAGGGGNQPQHF
>TRBJ1-2|TRBV12-3/TRBV12-4
CASSLEGYGYTF
>TRBJ2-2|TRBV6-4
CASSDGQGDTGELFF
>TRBJ2-3|TRBV6-5
CASSSLRELSTDTQYF
>TRBJ2-7|TRBV7-9
CASSLWTPDYEQYF